The sequence of this TCR beta chain was determined in a study of shared clonotypes between healthy human individuals. Libraries were prepared by immunoSEQ multiplex PCR; TCRdb keeps only in-frame clonotypes and omits some of them. The sample carries around 1.1 million clones, around three quarters recorded once. The CDR3 sequence is 15 residues long. The germline V gene has CDR1 SGHRS and CDR2 YFSETQ. V lost 2 bases and J lost 7; bases outside the gene matches: 9. This chain links TRBV5-1 with TRBJ2-4, with 7 bases matching TRBD1. The source is a man in his late teens or twenties in good health. Some clones in this sample may be carry-over from other donors' samples. The specimen was memory CD4+ T cells from PBMCs. Subset given: CD45RA-negative fraction. In DNA form, the CDR3 reads TGCGCCAGCAGCTTTACACAGGGGCCCTGGAACATTCAGTACTTC. Amino acids: CASSFTQGPWNIQYF.